The 17 T cell receptor beta chains given below trace back to one sample, sequenced in a study of blood T cell repertoires in COVID-19. Measured with immunoSEQ multiplex PCR; TCRdb has only the in-frame clones, and not every one. The table records over 250,000 clones, 85% of them present only once. The sample comprised peripheral blood. The receptors come from a man between 45 and 60 years old with active or convalescent COVID-19.

The V gene is TRBV10-3, the J gene TRBJ2-1; 10 bases map to TRBD2. With 2 bases clipped from V and 7 bases from J, the junction kept 5 bases outside the gene matches. This CDR3 is built from 15 residues. Germline values: CDR1 ENHRY, CDR2 SYGVKD. The CDR3 sequence is CAISEQASGRNEQFF. The CDR3 nucleotides read TGTGCCATCAGTGAGCAGGCTAGCGGGAGAAATGAGCAGTTCTTC.

The chain couples TRBV7-8 to TRBJ2-7; maybe TRBD2 (6 bases). The germline V gene has CDR1 SGHVS and CDR2 FQNEAQ. The length of the CDR3 is 15 residues. Trimming cost V 4 bases and J 1 base, with 14 bases left between them. DNA of the CDR3: TGTGCCAGCAGCTCCACGGGAGCTCTGTCCTACGAGCAGTACTTC. Its translation: CASSSTGALSYEQYF.

The rearrangement uses TRBV2 and TRBJ1-5; D possibly corresponds to TRBD1 (5 bases). CDR1 and CDR2 (germline): SNHLY, FYNNEI. The V gene lost 6 bases and the J gene lost 3 bases, with 12 bases spanning the gap. This CDR3 has 14 residues. The CDR3 region is CASRGTGVNQPQHF. The CDR3 DNA is TGTGCCAGCAGGGGGACGGGGGTCAATCAGCCCCAGCATTTT.

The rearrangement joins TRBV28 to TRBJ2-7; 7 bases map to TRBD1. In germline, CDR1 is MDHEN, CDR2 SYDVKM. Unmatched junction bases numbered 12, after V lost 9 bases and J lost 7 bases. The CDR3 runs to 13 residues. The CDR3 loop is CASISTGAREQYF. The CDR3 DNA follows: TGTGCCAGTATTTCTACAGGGGCTCGAGAGCAGTACTTC.

The chain uses TRBV18 and TRBJ2-5; D perhaps matches TRBD2 (5 bases). V lost 4 bases and J 1 base, leaving 19 bases between the germline ends. This CDR3 has 17 residues. The V gene's germline CDR1 is KGHSH and CDR2 LQKENI. The CDR3 spells CASSRSVLGEGQETQYF. The CDR3 DNA reads as TGTGCCAGCTCACGTAGCGTCCTGGGCGAGGGCCAAGAGACCCAGTACTTC.

V usage is TRBV7-9 and J usage is TRBJ1-6; D is possibly TRBD1 (5 bases). V was pared by 8 bases and J by 9 bases, with 17 bases between. This CDR3 has 14 residues. CDR1 is SEHNR and CDR2 is FQNEAQ in the germline V gene (reference sequence). CDR3 sequence reads: CASGTGTWASPLHF. Written as DNA, the CDR3 is TGTGCCAGCGGAACCGGGACTTGGGCTTCACCCCTCCACTTT.

This clone was counted once. The same CDR3 is also encoded by other DNA sequences in this sample. The chain carries TRBV24-1 and TRBJ2-1, with 10 bases lining up with TRBD2. Germline values: CDR1 KGHDR, CDR2 SFDVKD. The CDR3 extends over 16 amino acids. V shed 4 bases and J 5 bases; nucleotides not matched to a gene: 7. The CDR3 loop is CATSDPTSGDNNEQFF. The CDR3 nucleotides are TGTGCCACCAGTGACCCTACTAGCGGGGATAACAATGAGCAGTTCTTC.

CDR3 protein: CASSLDGQGSYGYTF. CDR3 DNA: TGTGCCAGCAGCTTAGATGGACAGGGAAGCTATGGCTACACCTTC. The J gene is TRBJ1-2, the V gene TRBV7-6; the match to TRBD1 covers 8 bases. Germline V CDR1 and CDR2: SGHVS, FNYEAQ. J gave up 4 bases and V 1 base, and 5 bases lay outside the gene matches. The CDR3 runs to 15 residues.

The chain joins TRBV12-5 to TRBJ1-2, with no clear D. Germline V gene sequence: CDR1 LGHNT, CDR2 FRNRAP. The CDR3 length is 14 residues. Between the trimmed V and J ends, which lost 4 bases and 8 bases, there was a span of 17 bases. The CDR3 bases are TGTGCTAGTGGTTCTGACCTTATCCGGCGGGGCTACACCTTC. As protein: CASGSDLIRRGYTF.

This rearrangement joins TRBV9 to TRBJ1-6; 7 bases map to TRBD1. The CDR3 length is 15 residues. The V segment lost 5 bases and the J segment 2 bases; nucleotides outside the gene matches: 4. Germline assignment: CDR1 SGDLS and CDR2 YYNGEE. DNA for the CDR3: TGTGCCAGCAGACGAGGGACAGCCTATAATTCACCCCTCCACTTT. Its translation: CASRRGTAYNSPLHF.

This chain's CDR3 is CASREGSSGANVLTF. The CDR3 nucleotides are TGTGCCAGTAGGGAGGGAAGCTCTGGGGCCAACGTCCTGACTTTC. This chain joins TRBV19 and TRBJ2-6; D is perhaps TRBD2 (6 bases). Germline V gene data show CDR1 as LNHDA and CDR2 as SQIVND (reference sequence). CDR3 length equals 15 residues. The V end was cut by 6 bases, the J end by 0 bases, with 9 bases between.

This chain links TRBV7-2 with TRBJ2-3, with TRBD2 matching 14 bases. The CDR3 spans 17 residues. Per the germline V gene, CDR1 is SGHTA and CDR2 is FQGNSA. Trimming at V came to 5 bases and at J to 7 bases, leaving 11 bases not matched to a gene. DNA of the CDR3: TGTGCCAGCAGCCTCGGGACTAGCGGGAGACGGGGAAATACGCAGTATTTT. Translating gives CASSLGTSGRRGNTQYF.

J is TRBJ1-5 and V is TRBV5-1; 7 bases are shared with TRBD1. This CDR3 comprises 14 residues. Germline V gives CDR1 SGHRS, CDR2 YFSETQ. The V gene end was trimmed by 0 bases and the J gene end by 6 bases; junction bases not matched to a gene: 3. CDR3 bases: TGCGCCAGCAGCTTGGGAGGGGGCGGTCAGCCCCAGCATTTT. Protein product: CASSLGGGGQPQHF.

The rearrangement uses TRBV29-1 and TRBJ2-1, with D maybe TRBD2 (5 bases). Germline loops: CDR1 SQVTM, CDR2 ANQGSEA. Trimming left V 3 bases short and J 2 bases short, with 8 bases between. The CDR3 covers 13 residues. CDR3 protein: CSVERTAYNEQFF. In DNA form, the CDR3 reads TGCAGCGTTGAGCGGACTGCCTACAATGAGCAGTTCTTC.

Here the CDR3 reads CASSFLPRGVNEQFF. The CDR3 bases are TGTGCCAGCAGCTTTCTTCCTCGGGGAGTCAATGAGCAGTTCTTC. The chain joins TRBV14 to TRBJ2-1; D is perhaps TRBD2 (5 bases). V was pared by 5 bases and J by 6 bases, with 17 bases between. CDR3 length: 15 residues. Germline values: CDR1 SGHDN, CDR2 FVKESK.

The V gene is TRBV18, the J gene TRBJ1-1; 7 bases fit TRBD1. Germline assignment: CDR1 KGHSH and CDR2 LQKENI. Trimming took 4 bases from V and 1 from J; bases not matched to a gene: 6. CDR3 length equals 15 residues. CDR3 coding DNA: TGTGCCAGCTCACGGACGGGACAGACGAACACTGAAGCTTTCTTT. Translation gives CASSRTGQTNTEAFF.

On this clone itself: The sample holds other DNA sequences that translate to the same CDR3. The chain employs TRBV12-5 and TRBJ2-5; TRBD1 might be the D (6 bases). Per germline, CDR1 LGHNT and CDR2 FRNRAP. CDR3 length: 13 amino acids. The ends were cut back, 5 bases at V and 4 bases at J, with 11 bases in the middle. The CDR3 loop reads CASGGGGRETQYF. The CDR3 region has the DNA TGTGCTAGTGGTGGTGGGGGCCGAGAGACCCAGTACTTC.